The 20 T cell receptor beta chains presented below share a single source sample, sequenced in a study of CD8 T cells in Susac syndrome. Reverse transcription used roughly 0.5 to 1 ug RNA and random hexamers. TCRdb independently ran MiXCR on the immunoSEQ multiplex PCR reads; one entry per CDR3 protein. The table shows a few hundred thousand distinct CDR3 sequences, with around 90% occurring only once. Sequencing used CD8+ T cells from PBMCs. These receptors were collected from a human donor with multiple sclerosis.

The genes are TRBV6-5 and TRBJ2-1, with D unresolved. The CDR3 runs to 14 residues. The V gene's germline CDR1 is MNHEY and CDR2 SVGAGI. Trimming pared 2 bases from V and 0 bases from J, leaving 5 bases between. The CDR3 DNA sequence: TGTGCCAGCAGTTACGTCCCCTCCTACAATGAGCAGTTCTTC. Protein product: CASSYVPSYNEQFF.

This clonotype was observed a single time. The rearrangement links TRBV7-9 to TRBJ2-1, with TRBD2 matching 14 bases. From germline, CDR1 is SEHNR and CDR2 FQNEAQ (reference sequence). Unmatched junction bases numbered 4, after V lost 3 bases and J lost 3 bases. This CDR3 region has 17 residues. For the CDR3, the DNA is TGTGCCAGCAGCTTCGGGACTAGCGGGGGTTACTACAATGAGCAGTTCTTC. Protein: CASSFGTSGGYYNEQFF.

The rearrangement links TRBV20-1 to TRBJ1-2; D is possibly TRBD1 (5 bases). CDR3 length: 14 amino acids. Trimming took 0 bases from V and 4 from J, leaving 12 bases between them. Germline CDR1 reads DFQATT; CDR2 reads SNEGSKA (reference sequence). The CDR3 region is CSARETVSGYGYTF. For the CDR3, the DNA is TGCAGTGCTAGAGAGACAGTTAGCGGCTATGGCTACACCTTC.

The chain links TRBV24-1 to TRBJ2-7; 14 bases agree with TRBD2. Losses at the gene ends were 6 bases for V and 6 bases for J; bases not matched to a gene: 3. Per germline, CDR1 KGHDR and CDR2 SFDVKD. This CDR3 region has 14 residues. The CDR3 DNA follows: TGTGCCACCAGTTCGGGACTAGCGGGAGCCGAGCAGTACTTC. Protein sequence: CATSSGLAGAEQYF.

The CDR3 loop reads CATSDPLRGEDGYTF. The DNA of the CDR3 is TGTGCCACCAGTGATCCCCTCAGGGGCGAGGATGGCTACACCTTC. This chain joins TRBV24-1 and TRBJ1-2, with TRBD1 as a possible D gene (6 bases). CDR1 KGHDR and CDR2 SFDVKD come from the germline V gene. The CDR3 totals 15 residues. The V end was cut by 3 bases, the J end by 6 bases, with 16 bases between.

CDR3 residues: CASSLDVNEQFF. The CDR3 nucleotides read TGTGCCAGCAGCTTGGATGTAAATGAGCAGTTCTTC. V gene TRBV5-4 combines with J gene TRBJ2-1, with no clear D. This CDR3 is 12 amino acids long. The V end lost 0 bases, the J end lost 7 bases, and 5 bases lay between the germline ends. Germline CDR1 is SGHNT and CDR2 is YYREEE (reference sequence).

The chain carries TRBV9 and TRBJ2-2; TRBD2 matches at 7 bases. The CDR3 totals 13 residues. CDR1 and CDR2 from the germline V gene are SGDLS and YYNGEE. V trimming: 6 bases; J trimming: 5 bases; junction bases outside the gene matches: 4. CDR3 nucleotides: TGTGCCAGCACCGTGGGGGGGACCGGGGAGCTGTTTTTT. Protein: CASTVGGTGELFF.

The rearrangement joins TRBV7-3 to TRBJ2-3, with D possibly matching TRBD2 (6 bases). CDR3 length: 13 amino acids. CDR1 SGHTA and CDR2 FQGTGA come from the germline V gene. The ends were cut back, 8 bases at V and 5 bases at J, with 14 bases in the middle. The CDR3 region is CASGGYGGDTQYF. In DNA, the CDR3 is TGTGCCAGCGGGGGTTACGGGGGAGATACGCAGTATTTT.

V usage is TRBV7-9 and J usage is TRBJ2-7; no definite D call. Germline CDR1 reads SEHNR; CDR2 reads FQNEAQ (reference sequence). The CDR3 is 13 residues long. With 3 bases removed from V and 2 bases from J, the gap between germline ends came to 8 bases. The chain's CDR3 is CASSFHGAYEQYF. CDR3 bases: TGTGCCAGCAGCTTTCACGGCGCCTACGAGCAGTACTTC.

This clonotype was seen a few times. This chain connects TRBV6-6 to TRBJ1-1; D possibly corresponds to TRBD1 (5 bases). The CDR3 spans 12 residues. The germline V gene encodes CDR1 MNHNY and CDR2 SVGAGI (reference sequence). V was cut by 7 bases and J by 1 base, with 7 bases left in between. CDR3 in DNA: TGTGCCAGCATCGGGGGGAACACTGAAGCTTTCTTT. Translation gives CASIGGNTEAFF.

This chain connects TRBV13 to TRBJ2-3; D tentatively reads TRBD1 or TRBD2 (5 bases each). This CDR3 region has 14 residues. Germline CDR1 and CDR2: PRHDT and FYEKMQ (reference sequence). V lost 5 bases and J 6 bases, leaving 15 bases between the germline ends. CDR3 nucleotide sequence: TGTGCCAGCAGCCAAACACTAGAGGGGGATACGCAGTATTTT. It specifies CASSQTLEGDTQYF.

This clonotype has just a few counts. The V and J genes are TRBV7-9 and TRBJ1-1; D is undetermined. Trimming left V 5 bases short and J 0 bases short, with 4 bases between. Germline V lookup: CDR1 SEHNR, CDR2 FQNEAQ (reference sequence). The CDR3 has 12 amino acids. The CDR3 reads CASSPMNTEAFF. In DNA, the CDR3 is TGTGCCAGCAGCCCTATGAACACTGAAGCTTTCTTT.

This chain links TRBV27 with TRBJ2-1, with D possibly matching TRBD1 (6 bases). The germline V and J ends were trimmed by 4 bases and 0 bases, with 25 bases remaining between them. The germline gives CDR1 MNHEY, CDR2 SMNVEV (reference sequence). The CDR3 is 20 residues long. The DNA for the CDR3 is TGTGCCAGCAGTTCCCCCCAGATCCGAGACAGGAGAAGCTCCTACAATGAGCAGTTCTTC. Its translation is CASSSPQIRDRRSSYNEQFF.

The V and J genes are TRBV28 and TRBJ2-3; weak D call: TRBD1 (6 bases). Germline V gives CDR1 MDHEN, CDR2 SYDVKM. V dropped 7 bases and J dropped 6 bases, with 20 bases sitting between them. There are 15 residues in the CDR3. The CDR3 nucleotides are TGTGCCAGCAATTACCGGGACATCCGCCCCGATACGCAGTATTTT. Amino acid sequence: CASNYRDIRPDTQYF.

The rearrangement joins TRBV6-5 to TRBJ2-7, with 13 bases identical to TRBD2. The CDR3 spans 18 residues. Germline CDR1 MNHEY, CDR2 SVGAGI. The V segment lost 0 bases and the J segment 0 bases; nucleotides outside the gene matches: 5. The chain's CDR3 is CASSYSGTSGTYSYEQYF. CDR3 sequence (DNA): TGTGCCAGCAGTTACTCCGGGACTAGCGGGACCTACTCCTACGAGCAGTACTTC.

The CDR3 is CASSTLGEHEQYF. The CDR3 nucleotides are TGCGCCAGCAGTACCCTGGGGGAACACGAGCAGTACTTC. The rearrangement uses TRBV4-1 and TRBJ2-7, with D possibly being TRBD1 or TRBD2 (5 bases each). Trimming removed 6 bases at V and 5 bases at J, with 14 bases between. CDR1 is MGHRA and CDR2 is YSYEKL in the germline V gene. CDR3 length equals 13 residues.

The J gene is TRBJ1-1, the V gene TRBV30; D uncertain. The germline V gene encodes CDR1 GTSNPN and CDR2 SVGIG (reference sequence). The V gene lost 4 bases and the J gene lost 4 bases, with 10 bases spanning the gap. The CDR3 length is 12 residues. DNA for the CDR3: TGTGCCTGGAAGGCCTCTCCCACTGAAGCTTTCTTT. Translated: CAWKASPTEAFF. Full variable domain (outside the CDR3, taken from reference TRBV30 and TRBJ1-1): SQTIHQWPATLVQPVGSPLSLECTVEGTSNPNLYWYRQAAGRGLQLLFYSVGIGQISSEVPQNLSASRPQDRQFILSSKKLLLSDSGFYLCAWKASPTEAFFGQGTRLTVV.

The rearrangement joins TRBV4-1 to TRBJ1-1, with 7 bases lining up with TRBD1. With 4 bases clipped from V and 1 base from J, the junction kept 6 bases outside the gene matches. Germline CDR1 and CDR2: MGHRA and YSYEKL. The CDR3 covers 15 residues. The CDR3 nucleotides read TGCGCCAGCAGCCCTGGGACAGAATCGAACACTGAAGCTTTCTTT. Its translation is CASSPGTESNTEAFF.

The rearrangement uses TRBV10-3 and TRBJ2-7, with TRBD2 matching over 9 bases. The CDR3 has 17 residues. CDR1 and CDR2 from the germline V gene are ENHRY and SYGVKD. The J segment lost 3 bases and the V segment lost 3 bases, leaving 12 bases of the junction unmatched. In DNA form, the CDR3 reads TGTGCCATCAGTGACGAGGCGGGAGGGTCTTTGGGCTACGAGCAGTACTTC. The encoded protein is CAISDEAGGSLGYEQYF.

On this clonotype: Its ends do not fully match the called genes, so a read error is possible. The V call is TRBV30, the J call TRBJ1-1; weak D call: TRBD1 (5 bases). CDR1 is GTSNPN, CDR2 SVGIG, per germline (reference sequence). The CDR3 runs 17 residues. CDR3 protein: CAWSGGTVPSLKTEAFF. The CDR3 DNA reads as TGTGCCTGGAGTGGGGGGACGGTTCCCTCCTTGAAGACTGAAGCTTTCTTT.